This T cell receptor beta chain was profiled in a study of blood T cells in healthy people across ages. A note on this clonotype: Its target is unknown.

Study results and caveats: Naive CD4+ cells and diversity were both higher in long-lived donors than in aged donors. Older age coincided with a roughly linear decline in TCR beta diversity per million T cells.

Germline V gene data show CDR1 as SEHNR and CDR2 as FQNEAQ (reference sequence). The CDR3 extends over 14 amino acids. V shed 6 bases and J shed 2 bases, with 13 bases lying between them. Every sample had a minimum of 6 million PBMCs isolated. PCR was performed a second time for about 7 to 12 cycles using a sample-barcoded 5' primer and a J-beta primer mix. TCRdb reprocessed the 5' RACE reads with MiXCR, giving one entry per CDR3 protein. Of approximately 1,000,000 distinct CDR3 sequences in the sample, 35% to 40% were seen once. The sequence came from a man younger than 35 in good health. V is TRBV7-9 and J is TRBJ2-5; D possibly corresponds to TRBD1 (5 bases). The sequencing input was blood. CDR3 nucleotide sequence: TGTGCCAGCAGTCTCGACAGTCAACAAGAGACCCAGTACTTC. Translating it yields CASSLDSQQETQYF. The full variable domain, its missing parts supplied by reference TRBV7-9 and TRBJ2-5, is DTGVSQNPRHKITKRGQNVTFRCDPISEHNRLYWYRQTLGQGPEFLTYFQNEAQLEKSRLLSDRFSAERPKGSFSTLEIQRTEQGDSAMYLCASSLDSQQETQYFGPGTRLLVL.